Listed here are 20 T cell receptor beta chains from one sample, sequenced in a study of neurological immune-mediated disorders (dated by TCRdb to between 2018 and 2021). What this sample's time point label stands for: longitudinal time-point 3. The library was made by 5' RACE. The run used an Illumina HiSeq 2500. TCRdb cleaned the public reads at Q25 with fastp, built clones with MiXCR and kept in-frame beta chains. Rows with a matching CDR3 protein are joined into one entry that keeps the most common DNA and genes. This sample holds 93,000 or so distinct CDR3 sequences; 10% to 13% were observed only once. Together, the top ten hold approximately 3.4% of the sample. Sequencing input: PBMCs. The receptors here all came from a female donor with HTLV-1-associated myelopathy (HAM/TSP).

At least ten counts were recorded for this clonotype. The CDR3 DNA follows: TGCGCCAGCAGCGTAAAAATGGGACAGACCTACGAGCAGTACTTC. Translating gives CASSVKMGQTYEQYF. The V and J genes are TRBV5-1 and TRBJ2-7, with 7 nucleotides matching TRBD1. The germline V gene encodes CDR1 SGHRS and CDR2 YFSETQ. The junction had 9 bases not matched to a gene; V was cut back by 4 bases and J by 2 bases. The CDR3 has 15 residues.

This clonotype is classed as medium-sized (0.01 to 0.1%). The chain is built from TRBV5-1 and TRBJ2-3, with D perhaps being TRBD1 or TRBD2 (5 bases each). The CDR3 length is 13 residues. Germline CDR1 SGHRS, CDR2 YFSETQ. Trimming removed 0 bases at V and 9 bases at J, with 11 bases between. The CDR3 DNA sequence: TGCGCCAGCAGCTTGGGAGGAGAGGGGACGCAGTATTTT. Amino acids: CASSLGGEGTQYF. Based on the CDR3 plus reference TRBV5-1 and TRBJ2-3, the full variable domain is KAGVTQTPRYLIKTRGQQVTLSCSPISGHRSVSWYQQTPGQGLQFLFEYFSETQRNKGNFPGRFSGRQFSNSRSEMNVSTLELGDSALYLCASSLGGEGTQYFGPGTRLTVL.

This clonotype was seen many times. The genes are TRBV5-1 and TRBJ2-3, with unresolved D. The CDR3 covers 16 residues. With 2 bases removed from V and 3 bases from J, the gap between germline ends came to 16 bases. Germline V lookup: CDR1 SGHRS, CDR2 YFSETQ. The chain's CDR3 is CASSFDRFSGTDTQYF. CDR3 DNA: TGCGCCAGCAGCTTTGACCGCTTCAGTGGTACAGATACGCAGTATTTT.

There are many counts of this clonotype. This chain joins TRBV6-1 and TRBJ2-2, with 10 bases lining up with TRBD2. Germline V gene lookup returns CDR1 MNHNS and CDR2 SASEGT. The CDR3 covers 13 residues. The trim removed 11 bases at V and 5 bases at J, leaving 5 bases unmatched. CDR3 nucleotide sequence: TGTGCCGCGAGCGGGGGGGCAACCGGGGAGCTGTTTTTT. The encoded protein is CAASGGATGELFF.

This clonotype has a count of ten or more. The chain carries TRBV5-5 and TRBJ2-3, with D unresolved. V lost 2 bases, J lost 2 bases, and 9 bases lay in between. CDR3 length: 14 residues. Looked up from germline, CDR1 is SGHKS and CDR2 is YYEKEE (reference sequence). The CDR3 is CASSFYGFTDTQYF. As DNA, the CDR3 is TGTGCCAGCAGCTTCTACGGATTCACAGATACGCAGTATTTT.

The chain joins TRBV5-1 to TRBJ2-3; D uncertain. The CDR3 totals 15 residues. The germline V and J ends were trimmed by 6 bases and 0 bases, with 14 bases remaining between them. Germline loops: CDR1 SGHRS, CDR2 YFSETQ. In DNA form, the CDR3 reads TGCGCCAGCACCTCGGGCGGCAGTAGCACAGATACGCAGTATTTT. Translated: CASTSGGSSTDTQYF. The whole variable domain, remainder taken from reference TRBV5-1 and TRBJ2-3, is KAGVTQTPRYLIKTRGQQVTLSCSPISGHRSVSWYQQTPGQGLQFLFEYFSETQRNKGNFPGRFSGRQFSNSRSEMNVSTLELGDSALYLCASTSGGSSTDTQYFGPGTRLTVL.

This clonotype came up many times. CDR3 sequence: CASSLDREFSEQYF. CDR3 DNA sequence: TGCGCCAGTAGCCTGGACAGGGAATTCTCCGAGCAGTACTTC. The rearrangement joins TRBV5-1 to TRBJ2-7; TRBD1 matches at 8 bases. The ends lost 8 bases at V and 6 bases at J; junction bases unmatched: 13. Germline assignment: CDR1 SGHRS and CDR2 YFSETQ. CDR3 length: 14 residues. The whole variable domain, filled in from reference TRBV5-1 and TRBJ2-7, reads KAGVTQTPRYLIKTRGQQVTLSCSPISGHRSVSWYQQTPGQGLQFLFEYFSETQRNKGNFPGRFSGRQFSNSRSEMNVSTLELGDSALYLCASSLDREFSEQYFGPGTRLTVT.

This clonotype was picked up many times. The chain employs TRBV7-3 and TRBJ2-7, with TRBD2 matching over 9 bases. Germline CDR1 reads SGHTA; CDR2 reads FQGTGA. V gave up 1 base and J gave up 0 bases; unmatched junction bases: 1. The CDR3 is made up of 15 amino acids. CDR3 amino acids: CASSLSGGASYEQYF. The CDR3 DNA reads TGTGCCAGCAGCTTAAGCGGGGGGGCCTCCTACGAGCAGTACTTC.

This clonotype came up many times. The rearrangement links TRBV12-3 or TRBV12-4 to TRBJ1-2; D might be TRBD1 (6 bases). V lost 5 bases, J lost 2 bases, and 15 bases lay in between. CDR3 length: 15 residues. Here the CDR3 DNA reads TGTGCCAGCAGTCCAAGAAGTAGGGGGAACTATGGCTACACCTTC. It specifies CASSPRSRGNYGYTF.

The CDR3, as DNA: TGCAGTGCTACCGGGCCCTGGGGCACAGATACGCAGTATTTT. Its protein is CSATGPWGTDTQYF. The V and J genes are TRBV20-1 and TRBJ2-3; D gene ambiguous. Germline V CDR1 and CDR2: DFQATT, SNEGSKA (reference sequence). V was shortened by 4 bases and J by 1 base, with 12 bases between the two germline ends. The CDR3 totals 14 residues.

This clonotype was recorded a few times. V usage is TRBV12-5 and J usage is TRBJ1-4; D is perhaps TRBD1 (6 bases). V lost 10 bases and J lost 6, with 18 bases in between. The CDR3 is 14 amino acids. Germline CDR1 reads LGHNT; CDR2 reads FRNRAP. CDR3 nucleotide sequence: TGTGCTACCCTCCCGGGGGGCGTGGATGAAAAACTGTTTTTT. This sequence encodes CATLPGGVDEKLFF.

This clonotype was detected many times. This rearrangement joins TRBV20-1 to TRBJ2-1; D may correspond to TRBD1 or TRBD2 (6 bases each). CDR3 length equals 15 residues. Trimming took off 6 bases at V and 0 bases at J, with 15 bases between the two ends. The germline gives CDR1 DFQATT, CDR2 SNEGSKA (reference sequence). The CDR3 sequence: CSAHSGATSYNEQFF. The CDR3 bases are TGCAGTGCCCACTCGGGGGCGACCTCCTACAATGAGCAGTTCTTC.

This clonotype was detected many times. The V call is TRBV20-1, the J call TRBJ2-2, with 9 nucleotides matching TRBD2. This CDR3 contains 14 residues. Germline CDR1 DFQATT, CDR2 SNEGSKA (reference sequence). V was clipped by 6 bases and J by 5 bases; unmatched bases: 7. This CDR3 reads CSAGRRGGTGELFF. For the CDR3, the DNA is TGCAGTGCCGGTCGGCGGGGGGGGACCGGGGAGCTGTTTTTT.

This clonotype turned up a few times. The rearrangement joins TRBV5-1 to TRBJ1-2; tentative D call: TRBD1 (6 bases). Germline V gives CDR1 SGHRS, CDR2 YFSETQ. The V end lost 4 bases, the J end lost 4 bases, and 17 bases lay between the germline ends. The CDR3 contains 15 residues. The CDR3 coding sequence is TGCGCCAGCAGCCCGGACAGTAGATCCAGCTATGGCTACACCTTC. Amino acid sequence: CASSPDSRSSYGYTF.

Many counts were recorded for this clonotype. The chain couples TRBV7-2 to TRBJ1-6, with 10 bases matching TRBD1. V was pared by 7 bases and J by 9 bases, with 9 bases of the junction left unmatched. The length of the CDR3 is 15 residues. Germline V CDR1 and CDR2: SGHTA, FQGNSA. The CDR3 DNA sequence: TGTGCCAGCACCACGGGACAGGGGTCGAGTTCACCCCTCCACTTT. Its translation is CASTTGQGSSSPLHF.

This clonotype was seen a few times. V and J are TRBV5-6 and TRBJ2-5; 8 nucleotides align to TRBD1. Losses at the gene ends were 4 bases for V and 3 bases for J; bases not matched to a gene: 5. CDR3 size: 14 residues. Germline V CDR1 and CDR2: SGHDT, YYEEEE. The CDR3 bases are TGTGCCAGCAGCCTGGACAGGGTAAAAGAGACCCAGTACTTC. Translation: CASSLDRVKETQYF.

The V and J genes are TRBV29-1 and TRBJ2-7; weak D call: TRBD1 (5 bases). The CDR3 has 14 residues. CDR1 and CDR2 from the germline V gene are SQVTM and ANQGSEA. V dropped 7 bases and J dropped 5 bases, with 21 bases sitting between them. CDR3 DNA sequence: TGCAGCGCCCGACAGTCCAGGGTGAACGACGAGCAGTACTTC. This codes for CSARQSRVNDEQYF.

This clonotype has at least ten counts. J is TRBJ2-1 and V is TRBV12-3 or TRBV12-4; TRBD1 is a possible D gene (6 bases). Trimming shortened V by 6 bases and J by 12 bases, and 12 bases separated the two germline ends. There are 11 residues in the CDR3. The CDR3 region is CASSSGQLQFF. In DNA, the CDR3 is TGTGCCAGCAGCAGCGGACAGTTGCAGTTCTTC.

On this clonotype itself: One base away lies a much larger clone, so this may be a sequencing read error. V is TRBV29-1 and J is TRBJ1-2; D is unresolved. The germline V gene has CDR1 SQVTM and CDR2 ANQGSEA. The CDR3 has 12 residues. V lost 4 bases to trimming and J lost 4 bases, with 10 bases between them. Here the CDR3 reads CSVGQHPYGYTF. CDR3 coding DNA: TGCAGCGTTGGTCAGCACCCCTATGGCTACACCTTC. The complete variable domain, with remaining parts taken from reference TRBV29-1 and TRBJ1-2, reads SAVISQKPSRDICQRGTSLTIQCQVDSQVTMMFWYRQQPGQSLTLIATANQGSEATYESGFVIDKFPISRPNLTFSTLTVSNMSPEDSSIYLCSVGQHPYGYTFGSGTRLTVV.

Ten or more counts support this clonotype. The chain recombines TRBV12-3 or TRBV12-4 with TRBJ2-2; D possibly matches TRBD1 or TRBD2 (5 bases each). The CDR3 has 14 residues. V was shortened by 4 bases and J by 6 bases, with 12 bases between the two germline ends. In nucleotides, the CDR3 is TGTGCCAGCAGTTCCGGGACCCTGGCCGGGGAGCTGTTTTTT. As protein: CASSSGTLAGELFF.